Sequencing of this T cell receptor beta chain was carried out in a study of CD4 T cells in relation to SARS-CoV-2 and coronaviruses. The overall study: The negative reference was HIV-1 Nef peptide pool or peptide-free culture. Study observations and caveats: Crossreactivity was assessed only for spike protein, not other viral proteins. Pre-pandemic and post-infection samples never came from the same donor.

Produced via immunoSEQ multiplex PCR; TCRdb's table is partial and in-frame only. The profile covers around 20,000 clones, with about 77% appearing a single time and about 19% taken by the ten largest. Unexposed donor CD4+ T cells date from about 2011-2018, before the COVID-19 pandemic. CD4+ T cells were isolated from the cells after around eleven days of culture. Testing used SARS-CoV-2 S/N and four cold-coronavirus spikes on unexposed-donor CD4+ T cells, cells permitting. With regard to this clone: Its antigen remains unidentified.

CDR1 is MNHEY and CDR2 is SVGAGI in the germline V gene. V lost 2 bases to trimming and J lost 8 bases, with 10 bases between them. The CDR3 covers 13 residues. The clonotype was recovered from a human donor in good health. Sequenced: CD4+ T cells from PBMCs, cultured in vitro. The genes are TRBV6-5 and TRBJ2-1; TRBD1 might be the D (5 bases). The CDR3 spells CASSYQGRDEQFF. CDR3 nucleotides: TGTGCCAGCAGTTACCAGGGTAGGGATGAGCAGTTCTTC.